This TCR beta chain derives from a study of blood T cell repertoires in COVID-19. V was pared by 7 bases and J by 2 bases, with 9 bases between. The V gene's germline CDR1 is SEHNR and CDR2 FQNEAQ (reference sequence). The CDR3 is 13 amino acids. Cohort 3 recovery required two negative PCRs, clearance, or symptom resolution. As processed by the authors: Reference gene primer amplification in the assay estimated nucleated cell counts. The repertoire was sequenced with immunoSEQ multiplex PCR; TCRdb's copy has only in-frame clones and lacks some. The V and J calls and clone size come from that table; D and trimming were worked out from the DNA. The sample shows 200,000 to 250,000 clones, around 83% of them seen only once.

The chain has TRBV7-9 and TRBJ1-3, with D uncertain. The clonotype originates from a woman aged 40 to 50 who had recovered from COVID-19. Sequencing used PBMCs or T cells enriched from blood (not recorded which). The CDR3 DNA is TGTGCCAGCAAGGCTCAGGCTGGAAACACCATATATTTT. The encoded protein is CASKAQAGNTIYF.